Below, one T cell receptor (beta chain) is given with its context. Its antigen is unknown. The V gene lost 4 bases and the J gene lost 3 bases, with 16 bases spanning the gap. The germline CDR1 and CDR2 sequences are GTSNPN and SVGIG (reference sequence). The CDR3 runs 15 residues. RNA extraction and reverse transcription yielded cDNA as sequencing template. Assay: immunoSEQ multiplex PCR; the TCRdb copy retains only in-frame clones and omits some. The sample shows a few hundred thousand clones, 60% of them seen only once. This sample is drawn from a study of CD8+ T cells in alopecia areata. Study-level information: Tofacitinib therapy lasting 6 to 18 months was followed by 6 months off drug.

Treatment noted: oral pan-JAK inhibitor, 5-10 mg twice daily. Points from the study as a whole: With just one nonresponder, it is still uncertain whether baseline CD8+ expansion relates to response. Normal-skin resident alphabeta T cells also appear among scalp sample sequences.

This sequence was found in a human donor with alopecia areata. Sample: CD4+ T cells sorted from blood, taken around week 53, from a patient treated with tofacitinib. The rearrangement links TRBV30 to TRBJ1-5; D not resolved. The CDR3 loop reads CAWKAVGPNNQPQHF. The CDR3 region has the DNA TGTGCCTGGAAGGCGGTAGGGCCAAACAATCAGCCCCAGCATTTT. Supplemented by reference TRBV30 and TRBJ1-5, the full variable domain reads SQTIHQWPATLVQPVGSPLSLECTVEGTSNPNLYWYRQAAGRGLQLLFYSVGIGQISSEVPQNLSASRPQDRQFILSSKKLLLSDSGFYLCAWKAVGPNNQPQHFGDGTRLSIL.